This is a list of T cell receptor beta chains from one sample in a study of T cell responses to AZD1222 COVID-19 vaccine. The method was immunoSEQ multiplex PCR; TCRdb's version includes in-frame clones alone and lacks a portion of them. The sample holds 70,000 or so clones, about 91% seen once. The material was peripheral blood, obtained on day 0 of AZD1222 vaccination. The receptors come from an adult in good health. Both conserved end residues are part of each CDR3.

V,CDR3
TRBV20-1,CSASPGTDYEQYF
TRBV29-1,CSVEKSLANEQFF
TRBV7-9,CASSSDRPLAPQHF
TRBV7-6,CASSPGHGLARSSYNEQFF
TRBV11-3,CASIQGGTQHF
TRBV15,CATSILTGTNRYEQYF
TRBV18,CASSQMLRNTEAFF
TRBV7-8,CASSLSGRALNQPQHF
TRBV5-6,CASSLDRGQSYEQYF
TRBV7-3,CASSSGRNTEAFF
TRBV2,CASKTGTGGASPLHF
TRBV6-5,CASRQIAGGGTQYF
TRBV6-5,CASSFLDEQYF
TRBV7-6,CASSSPGLYNEQFF
TRBV19,CASRGRAGAYSNQPQHF
TRBV5-1,CASSLVVGSYEQYF
TRBV27,CASSWREDYNEQFF
TRBV15,CATSSDTGRWEQYF
TRBV29-1,CSVGSAGGSYNEQFF
TRBV7-8,CASVGDSNQPQHF
TRBV2,CASRGTPYEQYF
TRBV7-9,CASSLVGDGNTIYF
TRBV18,CASSRGQGIGNTEAFF
TRBV28,CASTGGAGSFYGYTF
TRBV5-4,CASSLGDRGLYEQYF
TRBV29-1,CSVRESSGANVLTF
TRBV4-1,CASSQAETTGWEKLFF
TRBV20-1,CSASHRTSGGKGLGDEQFF
TRBV5-5,CASSLAGTGSYEQYF
TRBV14,CASSPTYWDRGHQTDTQYF
TRBV2,CASSEGTDTQYF
TRBV5-6,CASSVGRRMEQYF
TRBV5-1,CASSSRQGGGDTQYF
TRBV28,CASSPPYTYNEQFF
TRBV7-8,CASSLGNSPLHF
TRBV7-9,CASSSSDSRNEKLFF
TRBV4-1,CASSQEKTSGRAAEQYF
TRBV5-4,CASSLVDARTEAFF
TRBV5-1,CASSLALAGHEQFF
TRBV7-2,CASKEDRDSGNTIYF
TRBV3-1/TRBV3-2,CASSPQERKYEQYF
TRBV27,CASSVNRDTEAFF
TRBV5-1,CASSRIAGGAGGTGELFF
TRBV5-8,CASSPWGQGDYGYTF
TRBV19,CASSPGTISLDEQYF
TRBV18,CASSPNGPYEQYF
TRBV6-5,CASSYSTGGGETQYF
TRBV7-8,CASSLAGDLQTQYF